This TCR beta chain derives from a study of T cells in Graves' hyperthyroidism and ophthalmopathy. Study-level findings and limits: Appearing also in blood were most of the thyroid clonotypes expanded above 0.001. Ophthalmopathy prediction by the model preceded onset by a median 6.5 months.

Note on this clonotype: As yet, its antigen is unknown. A much larger clone sits a single nucleotide away, making a read error possible.

The TCR beta CDR3 regions underwent amplification using RNA transcripts as the source. Carried out on the TCR CDR3, a first-round RT-PCR used the HTBI primer set. Via MiXCR, TCRdb re-called the multiplex PCR reads, giving one row per CDR3 protein. This sample has about 400,000 distinct CDR3 sequences; about 13% occur once, and the top ten carry less than 10%. The CDR3 runs 14 residues. Germline-derived CDR1 and CDR2 are DFQATT and SNEGSKA (reference sequence). Trimming removed 3 bases from V and 5 bases from J; junction bases left unmatched: 5. Sample: blood. This clonotype originated in a woman in her late teens or twenties with Graves' hyperthyroidism. V is TRBV20-1 and J is TRBJ2-3; TRBD2 aligns across 10 bases. The DNA of the CDR3 is TGCAGTGCTAGTCCCAGCGGGGGGGTAGATACGCAGTATTTT. It codes for CSASPSGGVDTQYF.